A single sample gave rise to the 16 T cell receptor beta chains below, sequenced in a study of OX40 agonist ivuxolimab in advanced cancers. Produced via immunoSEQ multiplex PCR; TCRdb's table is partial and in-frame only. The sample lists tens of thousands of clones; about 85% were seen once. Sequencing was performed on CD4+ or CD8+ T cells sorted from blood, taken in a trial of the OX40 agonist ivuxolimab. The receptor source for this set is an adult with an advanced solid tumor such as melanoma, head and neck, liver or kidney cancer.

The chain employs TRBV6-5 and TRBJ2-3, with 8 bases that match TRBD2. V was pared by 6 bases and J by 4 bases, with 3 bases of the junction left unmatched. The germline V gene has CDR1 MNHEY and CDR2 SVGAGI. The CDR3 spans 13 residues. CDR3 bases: TGTGCCAGCAGGGGGCGGGGGGCAGATACGCAGTATTTT. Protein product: CASRGRGADTQYF.

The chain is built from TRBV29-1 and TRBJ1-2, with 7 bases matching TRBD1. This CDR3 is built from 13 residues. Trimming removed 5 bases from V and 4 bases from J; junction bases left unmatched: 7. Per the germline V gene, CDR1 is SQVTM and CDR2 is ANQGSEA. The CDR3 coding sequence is TGCAGCGTTCTCGCCAGGGGGAGCTATGGCTACACCTTC. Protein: CSVLARGSYGYTF.

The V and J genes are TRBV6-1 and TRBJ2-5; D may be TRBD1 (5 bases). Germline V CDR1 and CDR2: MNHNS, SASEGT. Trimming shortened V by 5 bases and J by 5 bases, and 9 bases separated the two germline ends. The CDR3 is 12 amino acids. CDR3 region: CASSRSGETQYF. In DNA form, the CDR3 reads TGTGCCAGCAGTAGGTCAGGGGAGACCCAGTACTTC.

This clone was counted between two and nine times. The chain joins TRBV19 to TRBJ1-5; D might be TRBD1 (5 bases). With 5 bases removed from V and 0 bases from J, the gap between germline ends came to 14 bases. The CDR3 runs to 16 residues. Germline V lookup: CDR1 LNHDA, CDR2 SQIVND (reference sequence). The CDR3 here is CASSEGTLGSNQPQHF. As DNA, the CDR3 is TGTGCCAGTAGTGAAGGGACGCTGGGTAGCAATCAGCCCCAGCATTTT.

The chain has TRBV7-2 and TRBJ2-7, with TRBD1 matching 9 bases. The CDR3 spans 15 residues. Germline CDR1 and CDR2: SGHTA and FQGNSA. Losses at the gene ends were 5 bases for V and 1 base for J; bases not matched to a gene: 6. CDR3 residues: CASSSGQGWSYEQYF. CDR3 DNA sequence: TGTGCCAGCAGCAGCGGACAGGGGTGGTCCTACGAGCAGTACTTC.

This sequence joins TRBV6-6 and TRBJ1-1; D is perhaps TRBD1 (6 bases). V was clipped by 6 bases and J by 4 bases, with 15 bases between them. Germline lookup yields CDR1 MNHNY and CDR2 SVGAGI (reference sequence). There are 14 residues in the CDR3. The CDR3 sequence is CASREGPGATEAFF. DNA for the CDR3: TGTGCCAGCAGGGAAGGGCCAGGGGCCACTGAAGCTTTCTTT.

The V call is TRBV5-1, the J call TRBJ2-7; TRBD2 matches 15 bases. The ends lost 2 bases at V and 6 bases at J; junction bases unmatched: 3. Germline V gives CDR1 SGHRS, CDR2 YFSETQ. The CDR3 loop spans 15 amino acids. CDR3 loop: CASSFGLAGGREQYF. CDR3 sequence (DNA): TGCGCCAGCAGCTTTGGACTAGCGGGGGGGCGCGAGCAGTACTTC.

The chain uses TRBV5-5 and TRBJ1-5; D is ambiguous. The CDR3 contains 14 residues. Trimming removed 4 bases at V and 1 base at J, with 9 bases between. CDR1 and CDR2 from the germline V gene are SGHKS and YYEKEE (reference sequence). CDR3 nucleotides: TGTGCCAGCAGCCAGAGAGAGAGCAATCAGCCCCAGCATTTT. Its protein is CASSQRESNQPQHF.

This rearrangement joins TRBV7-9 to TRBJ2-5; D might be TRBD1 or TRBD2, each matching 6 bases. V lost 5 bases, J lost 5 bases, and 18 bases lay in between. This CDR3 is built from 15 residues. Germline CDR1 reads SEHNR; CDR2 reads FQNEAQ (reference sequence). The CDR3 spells CASSPLTGAGETQYF. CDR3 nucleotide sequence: TGTGCCAGCAGCCCTCTTACGGGGGCAGGGGAGACCCAGTACTTC.

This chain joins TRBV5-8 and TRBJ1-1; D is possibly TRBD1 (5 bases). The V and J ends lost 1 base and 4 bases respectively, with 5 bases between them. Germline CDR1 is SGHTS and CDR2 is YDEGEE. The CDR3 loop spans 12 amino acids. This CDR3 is CASSLRGTEAFF. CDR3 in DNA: TGTGCCAGCAGCTTGAGGGGCACTGAAGCTTTCTTT.

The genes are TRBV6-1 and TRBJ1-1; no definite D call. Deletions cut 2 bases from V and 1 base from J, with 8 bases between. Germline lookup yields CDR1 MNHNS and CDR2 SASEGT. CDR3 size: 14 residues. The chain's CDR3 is CASSEFWGNTEAFF. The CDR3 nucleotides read TGTGCCAGCAGTGAATTCTGGGGGAACACTGAAGCTTTCTTT.

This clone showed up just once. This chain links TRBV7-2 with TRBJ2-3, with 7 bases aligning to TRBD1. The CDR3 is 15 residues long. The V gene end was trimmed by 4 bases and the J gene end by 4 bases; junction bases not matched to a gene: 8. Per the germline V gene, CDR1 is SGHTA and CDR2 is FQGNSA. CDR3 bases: TGTGCCAGCAGCTCTAGGACAGGTATTTCAGATACGCAGTATTTT. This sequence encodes CASSSRTGISDTQYF.

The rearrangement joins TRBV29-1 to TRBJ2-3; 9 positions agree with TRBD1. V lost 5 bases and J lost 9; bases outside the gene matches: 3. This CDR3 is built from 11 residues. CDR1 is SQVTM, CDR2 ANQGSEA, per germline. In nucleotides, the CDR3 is TGCAGCGTTCGACAGGGGGACACGCAGTATTTT. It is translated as CSVRQGDTQYF.

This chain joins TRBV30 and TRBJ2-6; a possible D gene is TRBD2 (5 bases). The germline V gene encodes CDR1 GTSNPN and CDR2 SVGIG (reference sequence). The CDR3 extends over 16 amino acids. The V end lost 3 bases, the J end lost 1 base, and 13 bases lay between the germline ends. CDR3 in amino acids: CAWSPWTLSGANVLTF. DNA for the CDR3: TGTGCCTGGAGCCCGTGGACTCTTTCTGGGGCCAACGTCCTGACTTTC.

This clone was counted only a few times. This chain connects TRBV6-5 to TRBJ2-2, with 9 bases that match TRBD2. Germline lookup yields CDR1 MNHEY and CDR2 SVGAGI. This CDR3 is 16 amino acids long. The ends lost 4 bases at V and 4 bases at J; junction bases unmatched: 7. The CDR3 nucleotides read TGTGCCAGCAGTTCTCTGCGGGGGGGCCGCACCGGGGAGCTGTTTTTT. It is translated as CASSSLRGGRTGELFF.

CDR3 coding DNA: TGTGCCAGCAGTGAAACGGGTTTAGCCAAAAACATTCAGTACTTC. Residues: CASSETGLAKNIQYF. V is TRBV6-1 and J is TRBJ2-4, with D unclear. The CDR3 covers 15 residues. Looked up from germline, CDR1 is MNHNS and CDR2 is SASEGT. V lost 2 bases, J lost 0 bases, and 8 bases lay in between.